This T cell receptor beta chain was sequenced during a study of T cell responses to AZD1222 COVID-19 vaccine. With respect to this clone: Its antigen is as yet unknown.

Study-wide results and limits: Reports say nearly half of spike-specific TCRs go after unmutated variant regions. Spike as a whole was targeted by vaccine-associated CD4 TCRs, dominant at 160-218 and 743-854. Recipients of two AZD1222 doses showed rising Spike-specific TCR breadth and depth. No repertoire was sampled before or during the peak T cell response, only after it.

The CDR3 extends over 16 amino acids. V trimming: 0 bases; J trimming: 3 bases; junction bases outside the gene matches: 7. Germline V gives CDR1 SGHRS, CDR2 YFSETQ. Produced via immunoSEQ multiplex PCR; TCRdb's table is partial and in-frame only. The table lists roughly 120,000 clones, roughly 91% of them singletons. The rearrangement joins TRBV5-1 to TRBJ2-7; 9 positions match TRBD2. The source is an adult in good health. The sequenced sample was peripheral blood, obtained on day 0 of AZD1222 vaccination. CDR3 in DNA: TGCGCCAGCAGCTTGGAGCCAGCGGGGGGTCTCTACGAGCAGTACTTC. This codes for CASSLEPAGGLYEQYF. The complete variable domain, with remaining parts taken from reference TRBV5-1 and TRBJ2-7, reads KAGVTQTPRYLIKTRGQQVTLSCSPISGHRSVSWYQQTPGQGLQFLFEYFSETQRNKGNFPGRFSGRQFSNSRSEMNVSTLELGDSALYLCASSLEPAGGLYEQYFGPGTRLTVT.